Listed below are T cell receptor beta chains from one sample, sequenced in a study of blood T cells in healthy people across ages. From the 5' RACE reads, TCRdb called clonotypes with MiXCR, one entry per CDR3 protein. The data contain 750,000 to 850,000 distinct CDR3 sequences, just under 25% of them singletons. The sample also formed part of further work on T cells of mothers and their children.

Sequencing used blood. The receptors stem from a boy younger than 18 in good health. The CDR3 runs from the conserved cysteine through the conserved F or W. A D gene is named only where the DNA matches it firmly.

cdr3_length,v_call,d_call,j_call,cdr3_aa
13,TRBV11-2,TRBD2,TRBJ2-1,CASSDGTSWEQFF
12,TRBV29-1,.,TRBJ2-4,CSVEVQGLDQYF
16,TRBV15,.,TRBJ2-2,CATSGGVGRNTGELFF
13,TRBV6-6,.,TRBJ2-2,CASSYSQSGELFF
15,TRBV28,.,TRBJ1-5,CASSLGGQQRQPQHF
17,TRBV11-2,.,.,CASSLVFGGPGGETQYF
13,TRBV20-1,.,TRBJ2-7,CSARAGHDYEQYF
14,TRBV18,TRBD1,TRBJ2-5,CASSPGTVRKTQYF
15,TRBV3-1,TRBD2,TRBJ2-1,CASSPRAGDYNEQFF
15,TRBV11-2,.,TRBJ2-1,CASSRQVSSYNEQFF
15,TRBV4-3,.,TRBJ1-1,CASSPGQTSNTEAFF
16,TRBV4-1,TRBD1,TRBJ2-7,CASSQPTGTAGYEQYF
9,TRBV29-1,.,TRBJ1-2,CSTQKGYTF
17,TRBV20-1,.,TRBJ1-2,CSARDQGKGYLNYGYTF
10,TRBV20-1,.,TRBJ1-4,CSASDEKLFF
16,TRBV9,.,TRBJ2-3,CASSVGGVLSTDTQYF
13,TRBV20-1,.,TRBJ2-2,CSARDPGTGELFF
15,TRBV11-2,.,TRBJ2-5,CASSLAGNSVETQYF
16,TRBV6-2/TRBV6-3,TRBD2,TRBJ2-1,CASSSPTSGRAHEQFF
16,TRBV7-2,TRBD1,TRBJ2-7,CASSLQPGTGPYEQYF
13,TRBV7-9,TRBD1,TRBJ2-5,CASQGAYGETQYF
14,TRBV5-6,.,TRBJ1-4,CASSFQAGSEKLFF
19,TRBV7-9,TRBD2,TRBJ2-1,CASSFFGTSGRSSYNEQFF
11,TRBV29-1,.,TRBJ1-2,CSVQVSYGYTF
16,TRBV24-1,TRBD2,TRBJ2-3,CATSDASGTSRDTQYF
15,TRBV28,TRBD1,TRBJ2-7,CASLPGTASPYEQYF
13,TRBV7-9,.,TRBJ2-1,CASSSVGVYEQFF
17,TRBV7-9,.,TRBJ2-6,CASSLTTGSSGANVLTF
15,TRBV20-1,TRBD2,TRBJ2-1,CSARDRLAGAHEQFF
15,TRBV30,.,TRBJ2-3,CAWSVLPGGTDTQYF
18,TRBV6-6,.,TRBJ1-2,CASSYSILRGGPNYGYTF
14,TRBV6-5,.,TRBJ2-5,CASSFVGSKETQYF
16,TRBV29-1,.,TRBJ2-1,CSGEGGGPWAKDEQFF
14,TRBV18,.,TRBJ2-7,CASSPKPSRYEQYF
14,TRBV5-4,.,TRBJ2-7,CASSFSTRSYEQYF
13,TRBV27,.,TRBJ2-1,CASSALGVNEQFF
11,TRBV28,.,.,CASSQFYEQYF
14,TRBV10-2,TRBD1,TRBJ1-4,CASSDGTVNEKLFF
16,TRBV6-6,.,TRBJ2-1,CASSYSRGGGPNEQFF
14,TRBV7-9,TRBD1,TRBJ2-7,CASSFETGGAEQYF
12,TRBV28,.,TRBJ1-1,CASSDQGAEAFF
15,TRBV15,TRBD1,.,CATSREGGTSYEQYF
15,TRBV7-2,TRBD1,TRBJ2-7,CASSLYTGGVCEQYF
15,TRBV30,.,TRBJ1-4,CAWSPGGSTNEKLFF
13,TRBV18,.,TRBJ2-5,CASSPGERETQYF
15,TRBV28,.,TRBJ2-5,CASSSTGLAQETQYF
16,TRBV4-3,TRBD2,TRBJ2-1,CASSQQLAGDYNEQFF